This T cell receptor beta chain was sequenced for a study of T cell responses to AZD1222 COVID-19 vaccine. V dropped 4 bases and J dropped 5 bases, with 10 bases sitting between them. The germline CDR1 and CDR2 sequences are SQVTM and ANQGSEA. This CDR3 contains 12 residues. This clone was observed a handful of times. Only in-frame clones appear in the TCRdb table, and some are missing; sequencing was by immunoSEQ multiplex PCR. The data contain about 140,000 clones, 92% of them seen just once; the ten biggest clones take up about 3%. The rearrangement uses TRBV29-1 and TRBJ2-3, with D possibly matching TRBD1 (7 bases). Material: peripheral blood, obtained on day 0 of AZD1222 vaccination. The clonotype was recovered from an adult in good health. The CDR3 loop is CSVGQGGDTQYF. The CDR3 DNA follows: TGCAGCGTTGGACAGGGAGGAGATACGCAGTATTTT.